Included here is one TCR beta chain sequence, with context. In its sample, this clonotype was seen many times. This receptor's antigen is unknown. Base qualities are not recorded, but no much larger clone differs from it by a single base. This record belongs to a study of Graves' ophthalmopathy and Graves' hyperthyroidism (dated by TCRdb to the late 2010s). A note on the overall study: Peripheral blood samples were taken at the time of initial diagnosis, before any treatment was given. TCR beta repertoire signatures were used to distinguish Graves' ophthalmopathy from Graves' hyperthyroidism and to predict progression to ophthalmopathy. In total, around 140 blood samples were TCR-sequenced: around 42 ophthalmopathy, some 75 hyperthyroidism and roughly 17 hyperthyroidism-to-ophthalmopathy patients. To explore V-J signatures distinguishing ophthalmopathy from hyperthyroidism, a discovery set of around 100 patients (roughly 45 ophthalmopathy, 57 stable hyperthyroidism) was enrolled. An independent validation cohort comprised under 20 hyperthyroidism patients and some 16 patients who later progressed from hyperthyroidism to ophthalmopathy. T-cell repertoires of thyroid tissue and blood were compared in more than 5 hyperthyroidism patients. Once sampling was done, hyperthyroidism patients were given methimazole at a starting dose of 30 mg daily, while ophthalmopathy patients were given high-dose intravenous methylprednisolone. For training and testing, the roughly 97 patients in the discovery cohort were randomly divided in a 7:3 ratio. Results and caveats for the whole study, not just this receptor: Sample size was not statistically predetermined, and group allocation was not concealed from the investigators. In validation, the model predicted ophthalmopathy progression with less than 71% sensitivity and roughly 72% specificity; 12 predicted patients were CT-confirmed with GO in a median of around 6 months. Most expanded thyroid clonotypes with frequency above 0.001 were also detected in blood, suggesting blood repertoires may reflect the thyroid immune response. The 13-signature model separated ophthalmopathy from stable hyperthyroidism with around 90% sensitivity and about 81% specificity in cross-validation, and 80%/75% in the test set.

Ophthalmopathy patients had moderately to severely active disease, Clinical Activity Score of at least 3, NOSPECS grade of at least 4, and disease duration under 3 months. Anyone with other autoimmune diseases, uncontrolled infections, pregnancy or lactation was excluded from the study. Clinical symptoms, serum thyroxine, TRAb, thyroid ultrasound and orbital computed tomography formed the basis of the diagnosis. Ficoll-Paque density gradient centrifugation was used to isolate PBMCs from around 9.1 ml of fresh peripheral blood. Total RNA was extracted with Trizol reagent and quality-checked on an Agilent 2100 Bioanalyzer. For repertoire sequencing, the TCR beta CDR3 regions were amplified from RNA transcripts. The first round of RT-PCR was done with HTBI primers and the Qiagen OneStep RT-PCR kit, and was followed by a second round of multiplex PCR, then size selection and purification. Libraries were sequenced paired-end with 100 bp reads on an Illumina HiSeq2000. The published analysis was carried out like this. Reads were processed with SOAPnuke, discarding reads with adapters, uncalled bases, mean Phred below 15, or no exact constant-primer or identifier match. COPE v1.2.5 was used to merge the high-quality paired reads. Clonotypes were defined as unique nucleotide sequences and were aligned to IMGT TRB V, D and J references using MiTCR v1.1. The analysis was limited to V-J combinations with a frequency above 0.0001, which together covered roughly 99% of repertoires. For each V-J combination, a TCR clonal expansion and chaos score was defined as F50 clonal expansion divided by the chaos observed in the TCRdist matrix. Welch's t-statistics and random forest were used to reduce features to about 13 V-J combinations, which were fed into a naive Bayes classifier. Thyroid-blood repertoire similarity was quantified with the Morisita-Horn index. The raw public data were reprocessed by TCRdb itself: fastp quality trimming at Q25, MiXCR clonotype calling, in-frame beta chains only. Each CDR3 protein gets just one entry, which takes the most common genes and DNA from the rows behind it. These V and J calls are TCRdb output, not the study's own analysis. This sample gives under 250,000 distinct CDR3 sequences in total; around a fifth of them show up just once. The ten top clones hold approximately 39% of the sample.

There are 12 amino acids in the CDR3, from cysteine to phenylalanine inclusive. The CDR3 DNA has 36 bases and is translated from base 1. The junction carries 12 bases between V and J, which are trimmed by 6 bases and 9 bases respectively. Taken from the germline V gene (reference sequence), the CDR1 and CDR2 loops are GTSNPN and SVGIG. The source of this sequence is a woman in her 50s with Graves' ophthalmopathy. Donor details come from another sample of the same person, matched by shared clones. The sequenced material came from peripheral blood. The sequence links TRBV30 to TRBJ1-6; TRBD1 is possibly the D segment (6 matching bases). This receptor has the CDR3 CACQIGGSPLHF. The DNA sequence follows: TGTGCCTGCCAAATAGGGGGTTCACCCCTCCACTTT.